Below are 25 T cell receptor beta chains sequenced from a single sample in a study of T cells in localized non-small cell lung cancer. The method was immunoSEQ multiplex PCR; TCRdb's version includes in-frame clones alone and lacks a portion of them. This sample has about 21,000 clones; around 84% occur once, and the top ten carry 2% to 2.5%. The source material was peripheral blood, sampled before any cancer treatment. All receptors come from a man aged 40 to 70 with stage I lung adenocarcinoma.

The V gene is TRBV7-3, the J gene TRBJ2-3, with TRBD1 matching over 10 bases. The germline V gene has CDR1 SGHTA and CDR2 FQGTGA. The junction had 8 bases not matched to a gene; V was cut back by 3 bases and J by 8 bases. This CDR3 comprises 15 residues. CDR3 sequence reads: CASSFEGQGLGTQYF. The CDR3 nucleotides read TGTGCCAGCAGCTTCGAGGGACAGGGGCTGGGTACGCAGTATTTT.

The genes are TRBV7-8 and TRBJ1-5, with D hard to call. Germline loops: CDR1 SGHVS, CDR2 FQNEAQ. Between the trimmed V and J ends, which lost 2 bases and 5 bases, there was a span of 10 bases. CDR3 length: 14 residues. The chain's CDR3 is CASSLHGRDQPQHF. The CDR3 DNA reads TGTGCCAGCAGCTTACACGGGCGGGATCAGCCCCAGCATTTT.

In this sample, this clone turned up a few times. The chain employs TRBV27 and TRBJ1-6, with 7 bases lining up with TRBD1. After removal of 3 bases from V and 4 bases from J, the junction contained 6 bases not matched to a gene. Germline V gene data show CDR1 as MNHEY and CDR2 as SMNVEV (reference sequence). The CDR3 totals 16 residues. In nucleotides, the CDR3 is TGTGCCAGCAGTTTGCGACCGGGACAGTATAATTCACCCCTCCACTTT. Translated, it gives CASSLRPGQYNSPLHF.

The V and J genes are TRBV7-3 and TRBJ2-1, with D possibly being TRBD2 (7 bases). Deletions cut 1 base from V and 7 bases from J, with 17 bases between. This CDR3 contains 16 residues. Germline loops: CDR1 SGHTA, CDR2 FQGTGA. The CDR3: CASSLMAGAMGNEQFF. The DNA for the CDR3 is TGTGCCAGCAGCTTAATGGCGGGGGCGATGGGAAATGAGCAGTTCTTC.

This clone was counted once. V usage is TRBV10-3 and J usage is TRBJ2-3; 10 bases fit TRBD2. Trimming removed 4 bases from V and 10 bases from J; junction bases left unmatched: 14. The CDR3 length is 16 residues. Germline V CDR1 and CDR2: ENHRY, SYGVKD. In DNA, the CDR3 is TGTGCCATCAGTGCTGGGACTAGCGCAAATCTGCAGGCGCAGTATTTT. Protein: CAISAGTSANLQAQYF.

The chain is built from TRBV19 and TRBJ1-5, with unresolved D. Trimming took off 4 bases at V and 0 bases at J, with 10 bases between the two ends. The CDR3 contains 15 residues. The V gene's germline CDR1 is LNHDA and CDR2 SQIVND (reference sequence). CDR3 DNA: TGTGCCAGTAGTAAACGCAGAAATAGCAATCAGCCCCAGCATTTT. Residues: CASSKRRNSNQPQHF.

The V call is TRBV6-5, the J call TRBJ1-2, with D possibly matching TRBD1 (6 bases). The CDR3 has 13 residues. The germline V gene has CDR1 MNHEY and CDR2 SVGAGI. Trimming removed 5 bases from V and 7 bases from J, with 14 bases in between. The CDR3 loop reads CASSDQGTGGYTF. CDR3 sequence (DNA): TGTGCCAGCAGTGACCAGGGGACGGGTGGCTACACCTTC.

The rearrangement uses TRBV21-1 and TRBJ2-1; the table's D call TRBD1 went unverified against the DNA. TRBV21-1 is labeled a pseudogene. The CDR3 totals 16 residues. The CDR3 reads CASSDLTGGRINEQFF. CDR3 nucleotides: TGTGCCAGCAGCGACCTGACAGGGGGTAGGATCAATGAGCAGTTCTTC.

The chain links TRBV30 to TRBJ1-6; the D gene is possibly TRBD1 (5 bases). Trimming removed 2 bases at V and 13 bases at J, with 12 bases between. The germline gives CDR1 GTSNPN, CDR2 SVGIG (reference sequence). The CDR3 is 12 amino acids. CDR3 region: CAWSLYGTPLHF. In DNA, the CDR3 is TGTGCCTGGAGTCTGTATGGGACCCCCCTCCACTTT.

The J gene is TRBJ2-7, the V gene TRBV7-9, with 8 bases fitting TRBD2. The germline gives CDR1 SEHNR, CDR2 FQNEAQ (reference sequence). The CDR3 runs to 13 residues. V gave up 5 bases and J gave up 4 bases; unmatched junction bases: 4. The CDR3 DNA sequence: TGTGCCAGCAGCCAAACGGGGGGGTACGAGCAGTACTTC. Encoded protein: CASSQTGGYEQYF.

The rearrangement uses TRBV5-4 and TRBJ1-1; D is possibly TRBD1 (6 bases). This CDR3 has 18 residues. The germline V gene encodes CDR1 SGHNT and CDR2 YYREEE (reference sequence). Trimming shortened V by 0 bases and J by 0 bases, and 18 bases separated the two germline ends. The CDR3 loop is CASSLGLGRGVMNTEAFF. CDR3 nucleotide sequence: TGTGCCAGCAGCTTGGGTTTGGGCAGGGGAGTGATGAACACTGAAGCTTTCTTT.

This clone was seen only once. V gene TRBV5-1 combines with J gene TRBJ2-1; D remains ambiguous. The germline gives CDR1 SGHRS, CDR2 YFSETQ. This CDR3 is built from 14 residues. Trimming pared 2 bases from V and 3 bases from J, leaving 9 bases between. The CDR3 spells CASSFSRVYNEQFF. CDR3 nucleotide sequence: TGCGCCAGCAGCTTCAGCCGGGTCTACAATGAGCAGTTCTTC.

This clone appeared a few times. The CDR3 sequence: CAVQDNYGYTF. Written as DNA, the CDR3 is TGTGCCGTACAGGATAACTATGGCTACACCTTC. V usage is TRBV2 and J usage is TRBJ1-2; maybe TRBD1 (5 bases). The CDR3 is 11 residues long. Germline-derived CDR1 and CDR2 are SNHLY and FYNNEI. V was cut by 11 bases and J by 1 base, with 8 bases left in between.

The chain recombines TRBV27 with TRBJ2-7, with 8 bases fitting TRBD1. V lost 3 bases and J lost 2; bases outside the gene matches: 6. The CDR3 totals 15 residues. From germline, CDR1 is MNHEY and CDR2 SMNVEV (reference sequence). For the CDR3, the DNA is TGTGCCAGCAGTTTTTTACAGGGGGGAACCTACGAGCAGTACTTC. Protein: CASSFLQGGTYEQYF.

The chain couples TRBV4-3 to TRBJ2-3; TRBD2 agrees at 16 bases. With 4 bases clipped from V and 6 bases from J, the junction kept 4 bases outside the gene matches. This CDR3 has 16 residues. Germline V CDR1 and CDR2: LGHNA, YSLEER. DNA of the CDR3: TGCGCCAGCAGCCGGGGACTAGCGGGAGGGGCGGATACGCAGTATTTT. Its protein product is CASSRGLAGGADTQYF.

To note about this clone: Its ends do not fully match the called genes, so a read error is possible. The V gene is TRBV27, the J gene TRBJ2-5; 11 bases map to TRBD1. Germline CDR1 MNHEY, CDR2 SMNVEV (reference sequence). This CDR3 spans 17 amino acids. Here the CDR3 reads CASNLKIGQGAGETQYF. CDR3 sequence (DNA): TGTGCCAGCAATTTAAAGATTGGACAGGGGGCAGGCGAGACCCAGTACTTC.

J is TRBJ2-5 and V is TRBV2, with D perhaps being TRBD1 or TRBD2 (5 bases each). Germline CDR1 is SNHLY and CDR2 is FYNNEI. This CDR3 is built from 16 residues. Trimming stripped 4 bases from V and 5 bases from J, with 20 bases between. In DNA form, the CDR3 reads TGTGCCAGCAGTGTCCCGGGAAGCACCAGGGAGGAGACCCAGTACTTC. This codes for CASSVPGSTREETQYF.

The CDR3 sequence: CASSLAGGNYEQYF. For the CDR3, the DNA is TGTGCCAGCAGCTTGGCGGGAGGGAACTACGAGCAGTACTTC. The chain combines TRBV5-4 with TRBJ2-7, with 8 positions matching TRBD2. This CDR3 spans 14 amino acids. Germline assignment: CDR1 SGHNT and CDR2 YYREEE (reference sequence). The V and J ends lost 0 bases and 3 bases, in that order; junction bases with no gene match: 2. The full variable domain, its missing parts supplied by reference TRBV5-4 and TRBJ2-7, is ETGVTQSPTHLIKTRGQQVTLRCSSQSGHNTVSWYQQALGQGPQFIFQYYREEENGRGNFPPRFSGLQFPNYSSELNVNALELDDSALYLCASSLAGGNYEQYFGPGTRLTVT.

V gene TRBV18 combines with J gene TRBJ2-3; no reliable D call. Germline CDR1 and CDR2: KGHSH and LQKENI. The V gene lost 2 bases and the J gene lost 0 bases, with 9 bases spanning the gap. CDR3 length equals 15 residues. CDR3 protein: CASSPGQPSTDTQYF. In DNA, the CDR3 is TGTGCCAGCTCACCAGGGCAGCCTAGCACAGATACGCAGTATTTT. The variable domain in full, completed from reference TRBV18 and TRBJ2-3, reads NAGVMQNPRHLVRRRGQEARLRCSPMKGHSHVYWYRQLPEEGLKFMVYLQKENIIDESGMPKERFSAEFPKEGPSILRIQQVVRGDSAAYFCASSPGQPSTDTQYFGPGTRLTVL.

The chain employs TRBV19 and TRBJ2-7; maybe TRBD1 (6 bases). Between the trimmed V and J ends, which lost 2 bases and 6 bases, there was a span of 11 bases. Germline CDR1 LNHDA, CDR2 SQIVND (reference sequence). The CDR3 loop spans 13 amino acids. CDR3 protein: CASSILQGSEQYF. The DNA for the CDR3 is TGTGCCAGTAGTATATTACAGGGATCCGAGCAGTACTTC. The full variable domain, completed using reference TRBV19 and TRBJ2-7, is DGGITQSPKYLFRKEGQNVTLSCEQNLNHDAMYWYRQDPGQGLRLIYYSQIVNDFQKGDIAEGYSVSREKKESFPLTVTSAQKNPTAFYLCASSILQGSEQYFGPGTRLTVT.

This chain connects TRBV11-2 to TRBJ2-7; D may be TRBD1 (6 bases). The V gene lost 5 bases and the J gene lost 4 bases, with 9 bases spanning the gap. Germline loops: CDR1 SGHAT, CDR2 FQNNGV. The CDR3 totals 12 residues. The CDR3: CASSPTGYEQYF. DNA for the CDR3: TGTGCCAGCAGCCCTACAGGGTACGAGCAGTACTTC.

The chain combines TRBV2 with TRBJ1-1; D perhaps matches TRBD1 (5 bases). Trimming took 2 bases from V and 4 from J, leaving 17 bases between them. CDR3 length: 16 amino acids. Per germline, CDR1 SNHLY and CDR2 FYNNEI. The CDR3 coding sequence is TGTGCCAGCAGTGAACAGGGAAGGGCGGAGGGCACTGAAGCTTTCTTT. It specifies CASSEQGRAEGTEAFF.

The CDR3: CASSQQGNEQFF. The CDR3 nucleotides are TGCGCCAGCAGCCAACAGGGAAATGAGCAGTTCTTC. J is TRBJ2-1 and V is TRBV5-1; the D gene is possibly TRBD1 (6 bases). The V end was cut by 4 bases, the J end by 7 bases, with 9 bases between. This CDR3 contains 12 residues. Germline V gives CDR1 SGHRS, CDR2 YFSETQ. Using reference TRBV5-1 and TRBJ2-1 for the parts outside the CDR3, the full variable domain is KAGVTQTPRYLIKTRGQQVTLSCSPISGHRSVSWYQQTPGQGLQFLFEYFSETQRNKGNFPGRFSGRQFSNSRSEMNVSTLELGDSALYLCASSQQGNEQFFGPGTRLTVL.

V gene TRBV28 combines with J gene TRBJ2-7, with 7 bases that match TRBD1. V dropped 2 bases and J dropped 3; count of bases not matched to a gene: 4. Germline V gene sequence: CDR1 MDHEN, CDR2 SYDVKM. The CDR3 is 14 residues long. CDR3 residues: CASSLVDRSYEQYF. The CDR3 region has the DNA TGTGCCAGCAGTTTAGTGGACAGGAGCTACGAGCAGTACTTC.

The chain uses TRBV7-8 and TRBJ2-5, with D unresolved. CDR3 length: 14 amino acids. Trimming stripped 5 bases from V and 2 bases from J, with 12 bases between. The germline V gene encodes CDR1 SGHVS and CDR2 FQNEAQ. The CDR3 DNA sequence: TGTGCCAGCAGCCACCGACGGATTCAAGAGACCCAGTACTTC. Amino acid sequence: CASSHRRIQETQYF.